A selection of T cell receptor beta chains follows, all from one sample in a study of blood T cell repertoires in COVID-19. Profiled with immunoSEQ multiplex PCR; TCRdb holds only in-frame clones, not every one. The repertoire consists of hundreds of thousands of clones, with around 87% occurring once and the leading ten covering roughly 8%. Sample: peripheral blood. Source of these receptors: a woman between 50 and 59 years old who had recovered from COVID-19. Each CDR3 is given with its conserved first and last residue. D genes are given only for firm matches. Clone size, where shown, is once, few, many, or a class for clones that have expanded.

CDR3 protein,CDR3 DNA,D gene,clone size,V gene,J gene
CASGLVPGTANSPLHF,TGTGCTAGTGGTTTGGTACCTGGGACAGCTAATTCACCCCTCCACTTT,TRBD1,.,TRBV12-5,TRBJ1-6
CASSRVPGGNTGELFF,TGTGCCAGCAGCCGCGTTCCAGGGGGCAACACCGGGGAGCTGTTTTTT,TRBD1,.,TRBV5-6,TRBJ2-2
CASSYGNSGGADNIQYF,TGTGCCAGCAGCTATGGTAATAGCGGGGGGGCCGATAACATTCAGTACTTC,TRBD2,.,TRBV13,TRBJ2-4
CASSPPLGGRGTEFF,TGTGCCAGCTCACCACCTCTCGGAGGGCGGGGGACGGAGTTCTTC,TRBD2,.,TRBV18,TRBJ2-1
CASSDSGQGPWADTQYF,TGTGCCAGCAGTGACAGTGGACAGGGGCCCTGGGCGGATACGCAGTATTTT,TRBD1,.,TRBV25-1,TRBJ2-3
CASSPNGLLEPQHF,TGTGCCAGCTCACCAAATGGCCTCCTGGAGCCCCAGCATTTT,.,.,TRBV18,TRBJ1-5
CASSPEPGQGGTDTQYF,TGTGCCAGCAGCCCGGAGCCGGGACAGGGGGGCACAGATACGCAGTATTTT,TRBD1,.,TRBV5-4,TRBJ2-3
CASSTPGGAQETQYF,TGTGCCAGTAGTACCCCCGGTGGTGCCCAAGAGACCCAGTACTTC,.,.,TRBV19,TRBJ2-5
CASSGTGLSYEQYF,TGTGCCAGCAGTGGGACAGGACTATCCTACGAGCAGTACTTC,.,.,TRBV2,TRBJ2-7
CSASKSQSNYGYTF,TGCAGTGCTAGTAAGTCACAGAGCAACTATGGCTACACCTTC,.,.,TRBV20-1,TRBJ1-2
CASSQGYAQGTDTQYF,TGCGCCAGCAGCCAAGGCTACGCGCAAGGCACAGATACGCAGTATTTT,.,once,TRBV4-3,TRBJ2-3
CASRSVTYNSPLHF,TGCGCCAGCAGGTCGGTTACCTATAATTCACCCCTCCACTTT,.,few,TRBV5-1,TRBJ1-6
CASSLVGLETNEAFF,TGTGCCAGCAGCTTGGTGGGGCTGGAAACCAATGAAGCTTTCTTT,.,.,TRBV5-4,TRBJ1-1
CASSPTIDTEAFF,TGTGCCAGCTCACCCACCATAGACACTGAAGCTTTCTTT,.,.,TRBV18,TRBJ1-1
CASSLVGQRTDTQYF,TGTGCCAGCAGTTTAGTCGGACAACGCACAGATACGCAGTATTTT,.,.,TRBV28,TRBJ2-3
CASSQALATDTQYF,TGTGCCAGCAGCCAAGCACTAGCGACGGATACGCAGTATTTT,TRBD2,.,TRBV3-1/TRBV3-2,TRBJ2-3
CASSSDLMEYPYF,TGTGCCAGCAGCTCAGACCTAATGGAGTATCCGTACTTC,.,.,TRBV5-5,TRBJ2-7
CASTTPYSGNTIYF,TGTGCCAGCACTACTCCGTACTCTGGAAACACCATATATTTT,.,once,TRBV28,TRBJ1-3
CASSPAGSTDTQYF,TGTGCCAGCAGCCCGGCAGGGAGCACAGATACGCAGTATTTT,.,.,TRBV14,TRBJ2-3
CASRPSGSPYEQYF,TGTGCCAGCAGACCTAGCGGGAGCCCCTACGAGCAGTACTTC,TRBD2,.,TRBV6-6,TRBJ2-7
CASSRVHSTSGLTGELFF,TGTGCCAGCAGTCGCGTCCATTCGACTAGCGGGCTAACCGGGGAGCTGTTTTTT,TRBD2,many,TRBV6-6,TRBJ2-2
CASSERGDSGNTIYF,TGTGCCAGCAGTGAACGAGGAGACTCTGGAAACACCATATATTTT,.,.,TRBV6-1,TRBJ1-3
CASSPYPGQGPNTIYF,TGTGCCAGCTCACCCTATCCGGGACAGGGGCCAAACACCATATATTTT,TRBD1,.,TRBV18,TRBJ1-3
CASSSGHTTYEQYF,TGCGCCAGCAGCTCCGGACACACTACCTACGAGCAGTACTTC,.,.,TRBV5-1,TRBJ2-7
CASSFNRVDGGYTF,TGTGCCAGCAGTTTCAACAGGGTAGATGGGGGCTACACCTTC,.,.,TRBV28,TRBJ1-2
CASSLVGKPSQWGNTEAFF,TGTGCCAGCAGCTTAGTCGGTAAGCCGTCGCAATGGGGCAACACTGAAGCTTTCTTT,.,.,TRBV11-2,TRBJ1-1
CATSRDPPSSGNTIYF,TGTGCCACCAGCAGAGATCCTCCGAGCTCTGGAAACACCATATATTTT,.,.,TRBV15,TRBJ1-3
CASSQKTSGGGRDEQYF,TGCGCCAGCAGCCAAAAGACTAGCGGGGGGGGACGGGACGAGCAGTACTTC,TRBD2,.,TRBV4-1,TRBJ2-7
CASSLATGGETQYF,TGTGCCAGCAGCTTGGCGACAGGCGGCGAGACCCAGTACTTC,.,.,TRBV5-6,TRBJ2-5
CASSIVRGSGTDTQYF,TGTGCCAGTAGTATCGTTCGGGGTAGCGGCACAGATACGCAGTATTTT,.,once,TRBV19,TRBJ2-3